Shown below are 2 T cell receptor beta chains from a single sample sequenced in a study of Graves' ophthalmopathy and Graves' hyperthyroidism. The authors amplified TCR beta CDR3 regions from RNA transcripts. HTBI-primed RT-PCR formed the first round, and a multiplex PCR formed the second. MiXCR, applied by TCRdb to the multiplex PCR reads, yields one record per CDR3 protein. The sample has about 410,000 distinct CDR3 sequences, about a sixth seen once. Material for sequencing was peripheral blood. All receptors come from a woman between 18 and 29 years old with Graves' ophthalmopathy.

This clonotype was seen repeatedly, ten times or more. The chain employs TRBV9 and TRBJ2-2, with D maybe TRBD2 (6 bases). The ends were cut back, 7 bases at V and 4 bases at J, with 17 bases in the middle. Germline V gene data show CDR1 as SGDLS and CDR2 as YYNGEE. The CDR3 is made up of 15 amino acids. This chain's CDR3 is CASAEGPGSTGELFF. CDR3 nucleotides: TGTGCCAGCGCGGAGGGGCCTGGGAGCACCGGGGAGCTGTTTTTT. The full variable domain, its missing parts supplied by reference TRBV9 and TRBJ2-2, is DSGVTQTPKHLITATGQRVTLRCSPRSGDLSVYWYQQSLDQGLQFLIQYYNGEERAKGNILERFSAQQFPDLHSELNLSSLELGDSALYFCASAEGPGSTGELFFGEGSRLTVL.

This clonotype was observed many times. The J gene is TRBJ2-4, the V gene TRBV7-2, with D uncertain. Trimming removed 5 bases from V and 2 bases from J, with 16 bases in between. This CDR3 contains 16 residues. Looked up from germline, CDR1 is SGHTA and CDR2 is FQGNSA. The CDR3 protein is CASSPNHSASKNIQYF. The DNA of the CDR3 is TGTGCCAGCAGCCCAAATCACAGTGCTTCCAAAAACATTCAGTACTTC.